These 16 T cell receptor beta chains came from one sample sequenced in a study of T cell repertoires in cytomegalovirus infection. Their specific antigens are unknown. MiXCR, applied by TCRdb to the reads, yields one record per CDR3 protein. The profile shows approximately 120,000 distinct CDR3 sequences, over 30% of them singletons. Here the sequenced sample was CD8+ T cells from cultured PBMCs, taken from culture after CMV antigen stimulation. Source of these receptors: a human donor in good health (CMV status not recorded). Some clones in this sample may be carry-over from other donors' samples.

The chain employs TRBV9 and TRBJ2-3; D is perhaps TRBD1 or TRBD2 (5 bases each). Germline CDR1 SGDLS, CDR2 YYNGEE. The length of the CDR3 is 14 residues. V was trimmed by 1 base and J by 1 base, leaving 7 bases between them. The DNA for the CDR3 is TGTGCCAGCAGCGTATGGGACGGCACAGATACGCAGTATTTT. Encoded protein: CASSVWDGTDTQYF.

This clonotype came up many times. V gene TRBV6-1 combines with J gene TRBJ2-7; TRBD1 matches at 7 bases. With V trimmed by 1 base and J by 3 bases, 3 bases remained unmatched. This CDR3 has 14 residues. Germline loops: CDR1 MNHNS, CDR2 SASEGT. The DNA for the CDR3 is TGTGCCAGCAGTGAAGTGGGGACAGTCTACGAGCAGTACTTC. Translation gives CASSEVGTVYEQYF.

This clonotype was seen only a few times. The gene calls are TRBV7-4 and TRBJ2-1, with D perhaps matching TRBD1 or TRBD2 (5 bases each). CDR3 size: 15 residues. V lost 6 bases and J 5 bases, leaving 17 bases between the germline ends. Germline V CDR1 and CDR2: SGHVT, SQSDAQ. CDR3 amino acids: CASRPEGNLHNEQFF. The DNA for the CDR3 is TGTGCCAGCAGGCCAGAGGGGAATCTCCACAATGAGCAGTTCTTC.

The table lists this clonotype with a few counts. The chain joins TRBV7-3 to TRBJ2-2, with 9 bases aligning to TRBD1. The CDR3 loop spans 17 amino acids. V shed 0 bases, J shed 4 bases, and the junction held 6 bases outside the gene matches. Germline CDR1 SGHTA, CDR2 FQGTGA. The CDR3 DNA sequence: TGTGCCAGCAGCTTAACTCCGGGACAGGGTTTCACCGGGGAGCTGTTTTTT. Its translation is CASSLTPGQGFTGELFF.

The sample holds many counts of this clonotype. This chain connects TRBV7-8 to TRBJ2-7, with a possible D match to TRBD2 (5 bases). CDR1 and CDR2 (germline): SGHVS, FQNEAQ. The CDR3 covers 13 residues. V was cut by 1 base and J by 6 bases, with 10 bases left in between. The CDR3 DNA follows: TGTGCCAGCAGCTTAGATGCGGGTTCCGAGCAGTACTTC. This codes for CASSLDAGSEQYF.

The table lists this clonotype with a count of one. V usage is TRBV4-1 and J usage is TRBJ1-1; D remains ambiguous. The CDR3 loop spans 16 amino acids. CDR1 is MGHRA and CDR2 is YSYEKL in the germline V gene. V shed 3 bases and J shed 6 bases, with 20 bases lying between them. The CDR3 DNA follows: TGCGCCAGCAGCCATGGACCGATTGGAGGGAGGGCTGAAGCTTTCTTT. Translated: CASSHGPIGGRAEAFF.

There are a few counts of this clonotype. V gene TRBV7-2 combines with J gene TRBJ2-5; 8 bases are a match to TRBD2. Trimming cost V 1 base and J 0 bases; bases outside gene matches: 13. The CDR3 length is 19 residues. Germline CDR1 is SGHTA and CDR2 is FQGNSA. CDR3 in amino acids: CASSLVYGLADTYQETQYF. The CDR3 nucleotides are TGTGCCAGCAGCTTAGTGTACGGACTAGCAGATACGTACCAAGAGACCCAGTACTTC.

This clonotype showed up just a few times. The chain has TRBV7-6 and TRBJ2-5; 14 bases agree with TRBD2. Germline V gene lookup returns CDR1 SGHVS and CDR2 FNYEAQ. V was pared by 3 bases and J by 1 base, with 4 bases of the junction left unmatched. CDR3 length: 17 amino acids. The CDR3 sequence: CASSLGLAGELQETQYF. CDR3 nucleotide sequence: TGTGCCAGCAGCTTGGGACTAGCGGGGGAGCTCCAAGAGACCCAGTACTTC.

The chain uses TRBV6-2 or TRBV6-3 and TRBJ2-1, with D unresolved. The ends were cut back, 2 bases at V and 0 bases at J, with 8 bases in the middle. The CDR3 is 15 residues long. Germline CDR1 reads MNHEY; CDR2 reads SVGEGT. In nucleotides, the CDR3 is TGTGCCAGCAGTTACGGGCGGATCTCCTACAATGAGCAGTTCTTC. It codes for CASSYGRISYNEQFF.

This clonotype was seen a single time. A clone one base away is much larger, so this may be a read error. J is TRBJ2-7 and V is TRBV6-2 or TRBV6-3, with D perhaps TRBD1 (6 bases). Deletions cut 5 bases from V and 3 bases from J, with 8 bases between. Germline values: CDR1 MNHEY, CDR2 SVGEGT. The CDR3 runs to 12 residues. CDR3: CASSQDSYEQYF. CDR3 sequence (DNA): TGTGCCAGCAGTCAGGACAGCTACGAGCAGTACTTC.

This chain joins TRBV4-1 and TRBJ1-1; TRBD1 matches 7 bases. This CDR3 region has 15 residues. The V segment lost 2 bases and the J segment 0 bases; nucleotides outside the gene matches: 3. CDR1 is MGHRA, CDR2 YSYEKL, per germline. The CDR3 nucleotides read TGCGCCAGCAGCCAAACGACAGGGATGAACACTGAAGCTTTCTTT. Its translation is CASSQTTGMNTEAFF.

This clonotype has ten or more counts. In DNA, the CDR3 is TGTGCCAGCAGCCGGTCCCGGGGGAAAGATTCCTACGAGCAGTACTTC. It is translated as CASSRSRGKDSYEQYF. This rearrangement joins TRBV7-2 to TRBJ2-7; tentative D call: TRBD2 (6 bases). V lost 5 bases to trimming and J lost 1 base, with 18 bases between them. The CDR3 covers 16 residues. CDR1 is SGHTA, CDR2 FQGNSA, per germline.

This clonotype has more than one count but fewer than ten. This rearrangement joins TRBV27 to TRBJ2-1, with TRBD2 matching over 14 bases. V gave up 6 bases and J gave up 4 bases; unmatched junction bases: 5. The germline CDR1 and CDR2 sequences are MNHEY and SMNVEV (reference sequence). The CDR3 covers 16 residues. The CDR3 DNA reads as TGTGCCAGCAGGGGACTAGCGGGGGAGGTATACAATGAGCAGTTCTTC. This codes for CASRGLAGEVYNEQFF.

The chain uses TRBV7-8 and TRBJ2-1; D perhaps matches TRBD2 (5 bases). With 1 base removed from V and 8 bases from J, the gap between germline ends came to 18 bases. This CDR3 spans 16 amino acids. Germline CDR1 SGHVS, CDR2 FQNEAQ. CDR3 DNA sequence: TGTGCCAGCAGCTTAGGTTACGGACTGCAACCTCATGAGCAGTTCTTC. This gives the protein CASSLGYGLQPHEQFF.

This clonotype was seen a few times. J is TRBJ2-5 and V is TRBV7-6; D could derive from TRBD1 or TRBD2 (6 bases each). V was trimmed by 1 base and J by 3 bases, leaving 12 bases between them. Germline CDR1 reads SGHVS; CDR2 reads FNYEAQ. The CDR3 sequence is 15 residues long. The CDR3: CASSLGTGAKETQYF. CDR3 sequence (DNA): TGTGCCAGCAGCTTAGGAACGGGGGCTAAAGAGACCCAGTACTTC.

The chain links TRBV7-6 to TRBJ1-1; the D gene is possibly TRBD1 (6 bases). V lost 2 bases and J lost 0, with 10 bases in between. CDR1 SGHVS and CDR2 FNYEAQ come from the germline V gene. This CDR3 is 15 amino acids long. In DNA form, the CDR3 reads TGTGCCAGCAGCTTAAACCAGGGGATGAACACTGAAGCTTTCTTT. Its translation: CASSLNQGMNTEAFF.